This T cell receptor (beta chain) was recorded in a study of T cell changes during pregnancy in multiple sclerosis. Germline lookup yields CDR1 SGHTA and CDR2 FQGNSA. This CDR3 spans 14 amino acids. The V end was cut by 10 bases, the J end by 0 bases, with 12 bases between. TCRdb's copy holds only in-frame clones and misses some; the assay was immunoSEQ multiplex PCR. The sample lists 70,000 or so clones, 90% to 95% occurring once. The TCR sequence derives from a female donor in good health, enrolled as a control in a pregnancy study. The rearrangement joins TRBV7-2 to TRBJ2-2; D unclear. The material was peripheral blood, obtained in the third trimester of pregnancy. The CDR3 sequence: CATSFLANTGELFF. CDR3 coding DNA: TGTGCCACGAGTTTCCTCGCGAACACCGGGGAGCTGTTTTTT.